This TCR beta chain is from a study of stem cell transplantation in POMP-related autoinflammatory disease. Whole-study results and caveats: Across all analyzed T-cell subsets, patients with PRAID tended toward reduced diversity and increased clonality.

The germline V gene has CDR1 GTSNPN and CDR2 SVGIG (reference sequence). Trimming stripped 2 bases from V and 7 bases from J, with 24 bases between. The CDR3 is 17 amino acids. Regarding this clone: Its cognate antigen is unknown.

Clones were read by immunoSEQ multiplex PCR, and TCRdb kept only the in-frame ones, dropping some. The sample contains approximately 6,900 clones, around four fifths of which appear only once. The sequenced material came from a CXCR5-defined cell subset from PBMCs. This sequence originates from a human donor in good health. V usage is TRBV30 and J usage is TRBJ1-3; no reliable D call. CDR3 sequence (DNA): TGTGCCTGGAGTAGAAAAGATGGTCCCTCGGGGTACAACACCATATATTTT. Protein sequence: CAWSRKDGPSGYNTIYF.